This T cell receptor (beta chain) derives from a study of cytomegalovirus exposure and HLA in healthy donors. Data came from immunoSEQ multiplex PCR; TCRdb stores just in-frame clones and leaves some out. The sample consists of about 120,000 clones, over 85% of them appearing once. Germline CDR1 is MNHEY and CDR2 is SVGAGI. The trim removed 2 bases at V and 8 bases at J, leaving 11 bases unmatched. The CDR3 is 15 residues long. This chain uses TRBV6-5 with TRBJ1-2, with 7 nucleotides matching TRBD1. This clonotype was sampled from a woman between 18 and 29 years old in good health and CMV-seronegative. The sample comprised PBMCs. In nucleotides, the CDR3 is TGTGCCAGCAGTTACGGGGACAGAGGAGGCGAGGGCTACACCTTC. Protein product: CASSYGDRGGEGYTF.